This T cell receptor beta chain is drawn from a study of blood T cell repertoires in COVID-19 (dated by TCRdb to about 2020). Regarding the research as a whole: The collaborator samples originated in the United States, Italy and Spain and spanned the acute and convalescent phases of COVID-19. The material from the prospective study consisted of cDNA or gDNA derived from T cells, B-cell-depleted T cells, or PBMCs. Subjects who had been exposed to COVID-19, were actively infected with it, or had recovered from it provided the deeply sampled blood TCRbeta repertoires that made up the dataset. A freely available public database, intended as a resource for researchers studying the immune response to SARS-CoV-2, is where the repertoires were released. Samples came from the ongoing ImmuneRACE study (first 160 participants) plus 1,254 subjects from 6 global collaborators. Sample metadata almost always included a de-identified subject ID, COVID-19 status, age in years and sex. HLA class I and class II types, where available, came from metadata supplied by the sample provider rather than from assay-based typing. Here is what the overall study found, with its caveats: The quantity of clinical and demographic metadata differed by source and by participant and was supplied without curation.

As concerns this clone: The clone's antigen remains unknown. No much larger clone exists at a distance of one base, and base qualities are not known.

The germline V gene gives CDR1 as SGDLS and CDR2 as YYNGEE. The CDR3 spans 15 residues, from the cysteine through the phenylalanine. Only the CDR3 part of the read is kept: 45 bases, read in frame from the first base. The junction shows trimming of 3 bases on V and 6 bases on J, and the gene matches do not reach 6 bases of it. Enrolling through a virtual design, the prospective study's participants ranged in age from about 18 to 89 years and lived across some 22 United States geographic areas. In the prospective study, cohorts were assigned on the basis of participant-reported clinical history obtained from a screening survey and a study questionnaire. ImmuneRACE Cohort 3 recovered participants were defined by two consecutive negative NP/OP PCR tests, healthcare professional clearance, or symptom resolution. In the prospective study, mobile phlebotomists collected whole blood, serum and a nasopharyngeal or oropharyngeal swab from each participant. Additional blood draws and questionnaires over an approximately two-month period could optionally be provided by prospective study participants. Prospective study blood samples were shipped either frozen or at room temperature before DNA extraction.

The immunoSEQ Assay, a bias-controlled multiplex PCR, was used to amplify TCRbeta CDR3 regions from genomic DNA. From the authors' description of their analysis: The number of nucleated cells in each sample was estimated by amplification of reference gene primers within the assay. To quantify the absolute abundance of each unique TCRbeta CDR3 rearrangement, sequence reads were collapsed and filtered. Productive Simpson clonality was computed per sample as the square root of Simpson's diversity index over productive rearrangements. The table comes from immuneACCESS by way of TCRdb, which keeps in-frame sequences with V and J called. Part of the clones is missing from these tables; in studies checked, under half for an unresolved V gene and the rest for unknown reasons. The V and J calls and the clone size are those of that table, but D and trimming were determined from the DNA. In all, the sample holds approximately 230,000 clones, and 65% to 90% of those were seen once. 1.5% to 2% of the sample belongs to the ten largest clones.

The specimen was PBMCs or T cells enriched from blood (not recorded which). The source is a middle-aged man who had recovered from COVID-19. The chain couples TRBV9 to TRBJ2-1; 10 bases in between match TRBD2. The DNA reads as follows: TGTGCCAGCAGCGCGAGCGGGGGGGCCGTCAATGAGCAGTTCTTC. Translated, it reads CASSASGGAVNEQFF.